The 8 T cell receptor beta chains below all came from one sample that was sequenced in a study of a mutant IDH1 vaccine in newly diagnosed glioma. Indicated time point: week 23, last vaccination. One vaccine dose held 300 ug of mutant IDH1 20-mer peptide and came with topical imiquimod. Produced via immunoSEQ multiplex PCR; TCRdb's table is partial and in-frame only. Here the sample spans some 33,000 clones, over 75% being singletons. The antigens of these receptors remain unknown. The specimen was PBMCs, collected from a glioma patient whose treatment included an IDH1 peptide vaccine. The receptors come from a man aged 40-50 years with glioma.

The CDR3, as DNA: TGTGCCAGCAGCTTATACCCGAGCTCCTACAATGAGCAGTTCTTC. This encodes CASSLYPSSYNEQFF. The chain carries TRBV7-2 and TRBJ2-1, with unresolved D. V lost 2 bases to trimming and J lost 0 bases, with 8 bases between them. Germline assignment: CDR1 SGHTA and CDR2 FQGNSA. CDR3 size: 15 residues.

V gene TRBV28 combines with J gene TRBJ1-2; 7 bases are a match to TRBD1. Looked up from germline, CDR1 is MDHEN and CDR2 is SYDVKM. V trimming: 2 bases; J trimming: 6 bases; junction bases outside the gene matches: 6. There are 14 residues in the CDR3. The CDR3 bases are TGTGCCAGCAGTTTAGTGGGACAGAGAAATGGCTACACCTTC. This gives the protein CASSLVGQRNGYTF.

The chain recombines TRBV29-1 with TRBJ1-1, with D hard to call. The CDR3 runs 12 residues. The V end was cut by 4 bases, the J end by 1 base, with 7 bases between. Germline V CDR1 and CDR2: SQVTM, ANQGSEA. The CDR3 region is CSVVEKNTEAFF. DNA for the CDR3: TGCAGCGTTGTCGAGAAGAACACTGAAGCTTTCTTT.

The chain joins TRBV30 to TRBJ1-1, with D possibly matching TRBD1 (5 bases). The CDR3 consists of 13 residues. V lost 8 bases and J lost 3, with 16 bases in between. Germline loops: CDR1 GTSNPN, CDR2 SVGIG (reference sequence). This CDR3 reads CAQTKTADTEAFF. The CDR3 region has the DNA TGTGCCCAGACCAAGACAGCCGACACTGAAGCTTTCTTT.

The chain combines TRBV4-1 with TRBJ2-5; 7 nucleotides line up with TRBD2. The CDR3 has 13 residues. CDR1 is MGHRA, CDR2 YSYEKL, per germline. J was trimmed by 5 bases and V by 2 bases; bases with no gene match: 2. The CDR3 protein is CASSQWRGETQYF. The CDR3 nucleotides are TGCGCCAGCAGCCAATGGCGGGGGGAGACCCAGTACTTC.

The rearrangement joins TRBV4-3 to TRBJ2-7; 11 nucleotides align to TRBD2. The V gene's germline CDR1 is LGHNA and CDR2 YSLEER. This CDR3 contains 18 residues. Losses at the gene ends were 1 base for V and 0 bases for J; bases not matched to a gene: 8. The CDR3 bases are TGCGCCAGCAGCCAAGGCCTAGCGGGAGGTGGGGTCTCCTACGAGCAGTACTTC. This codes for CASSQGLAGGGVSYEQYF.

This chain connects TRBV11-2 to TRBJ1-2, with 8 bases lining up with TRBD1. CDR1 and CDR2 from the germline V gene are SGHAT and FQNNGV. V gave up 2 bases and J gave up 3 bases; unmatched junction bases: 5. CDR3 length: 15 residues. The CDR3 DNA reads as TGTGCCAGCAGCTTACGGACAGGGATAGACTATGGCTACACCTTC. Translating gives CASSLRTGIDYGYTF.

V gene TRBV5-1 combines with J gene TRBJ2-2; 7 nucleotides match TRBD2. Germline V CDR1 and CDR2: SGHRS, YFSETQ. This CDR3 region has 14 residues. V lost 0 bases to trimming and J lost 7 bases; unmatched junction nucleotides: 3. This CDR3 is CASSLGLAIGELFF. In nucleotides, the CDR3 is TGCGCCAGCAGCTTGGGACTAGCTATCGGGGAGCTGTTTTTT.